The present T cell receptor beta chain was sequenced within a study of blood T cell repertoires in COVID-19. For the study at large: Acute and convalescent COVID-19 specimens originated in the United States, Italy and Spain. From T cells, B-cell-depleted T cells, or PBMCs came the material, which was cDNA or gDNA.

Germline V lookup: CDR1 MNHEY, CDR2 SVGAGI. Trimming at V came to 0 bases and at J to 6 bases, leaving 0 bases not matched to a gene. This CDR3 is built from 15 residues. In the original processing: By means of reference gene primer amplification, nucleated cell counts were estimated. Sequencing was performed with immunoSEQ multiplex PCR; in TCRdb, only in-frame clones are kept and a portion is missing. That table gives V, J and clone size, and the DNA gave D and trimming. The profile shows some 250,000 clones, 81% of them singletons. Input material: peripheral blood. The TCR sequence derives from a woman aged 60 to 75 with active or convalescent COVID-19. The chain recombines TRBV6-5 with TRBJ1-4; 11 bases are shared with TRBD1. CDR3 sequence: CASSYSDRGHEKLFF. DNA of the CDR3: TGTGCCAGCAGTTACTCGGACAGGGGGCATGAAAAACTGTTTTTT.